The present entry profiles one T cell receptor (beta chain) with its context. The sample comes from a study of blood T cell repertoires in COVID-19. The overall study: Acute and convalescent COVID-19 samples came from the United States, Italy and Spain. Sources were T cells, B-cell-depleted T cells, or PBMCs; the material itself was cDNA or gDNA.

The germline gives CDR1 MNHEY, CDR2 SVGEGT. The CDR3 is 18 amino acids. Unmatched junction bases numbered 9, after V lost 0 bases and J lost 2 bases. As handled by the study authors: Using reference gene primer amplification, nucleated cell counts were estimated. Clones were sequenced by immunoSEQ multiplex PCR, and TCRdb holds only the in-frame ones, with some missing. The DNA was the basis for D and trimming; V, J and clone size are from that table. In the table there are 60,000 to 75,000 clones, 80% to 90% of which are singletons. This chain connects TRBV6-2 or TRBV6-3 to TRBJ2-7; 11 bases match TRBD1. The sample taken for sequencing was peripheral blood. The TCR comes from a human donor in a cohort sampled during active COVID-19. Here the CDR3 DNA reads TGTGCCAGCAGTTACTCGATCCCGGTGGGACAGGGGGCCTACGAGCAGTACTTC. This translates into CASSYSIPVGQGAYEQYF.